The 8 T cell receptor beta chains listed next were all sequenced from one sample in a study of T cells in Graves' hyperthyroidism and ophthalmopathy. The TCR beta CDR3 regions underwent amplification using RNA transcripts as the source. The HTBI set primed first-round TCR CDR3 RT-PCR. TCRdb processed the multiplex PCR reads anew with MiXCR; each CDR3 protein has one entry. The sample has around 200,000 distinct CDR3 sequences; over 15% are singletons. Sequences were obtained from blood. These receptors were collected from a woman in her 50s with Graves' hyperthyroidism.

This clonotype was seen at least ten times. CDR3 coding DNA: TGTGCCAGCAGTGAGAACAGGGGAGCTTTCTTT. Its translation is CASSENRGAFF. V is TRBV25-1 and J is TRBJ1-1, with TRBD1 matching 7 bases. Germline CDR1 MGHDK, CDR2 SYGVNS. V gave up 3 bases and J gave up 10 bases; unmatched junction bases: 2. The CDR3 has 11 residues.

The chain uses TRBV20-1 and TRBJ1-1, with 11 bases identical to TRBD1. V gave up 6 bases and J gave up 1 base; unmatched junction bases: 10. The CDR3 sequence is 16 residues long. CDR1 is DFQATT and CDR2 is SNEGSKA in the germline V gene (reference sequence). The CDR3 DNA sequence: TGCAGTGCCTTATCCCCCGGACAGGGGGCGAACACTGAAGCTTTCTTT. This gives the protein CSALSPGQGANTEAFF.

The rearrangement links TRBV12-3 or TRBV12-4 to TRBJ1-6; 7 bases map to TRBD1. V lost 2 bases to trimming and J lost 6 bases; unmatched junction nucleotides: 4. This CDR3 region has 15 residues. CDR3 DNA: TGTGCCAGCAGTTTAATGGGGACAGTTAATTCACCCCTCCACTTT. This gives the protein CASSLMGTVNSPLHF.

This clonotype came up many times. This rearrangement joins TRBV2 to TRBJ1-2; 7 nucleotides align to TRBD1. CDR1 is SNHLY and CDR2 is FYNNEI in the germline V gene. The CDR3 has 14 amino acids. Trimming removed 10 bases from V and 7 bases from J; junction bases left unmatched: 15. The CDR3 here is CATSAGGRRGGYTF. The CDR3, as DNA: TGTGCCACCTCAGCAGGGGGAAGAAGAGGTGGCTACACCTTC.

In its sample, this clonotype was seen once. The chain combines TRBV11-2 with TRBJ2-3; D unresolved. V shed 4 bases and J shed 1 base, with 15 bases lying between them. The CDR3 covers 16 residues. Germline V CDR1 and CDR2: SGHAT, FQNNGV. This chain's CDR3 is CASSSRTTRGTDTQYF. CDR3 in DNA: TGTGCCAGCAGCTCGAGAACAACACGGGGCACAGATACGCAGTATTTT. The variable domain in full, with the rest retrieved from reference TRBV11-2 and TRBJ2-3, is EAGVAQSPRYKIIEKRQSVAFWCNPISGHATLYWYQQILGQGPKLLIQFQNNGVVDDSQLPKDRFSAERLKGVDSTLKIQPAKLEDSAVYLCASSSRTTRGTDTQYFGPGTRLTVL.

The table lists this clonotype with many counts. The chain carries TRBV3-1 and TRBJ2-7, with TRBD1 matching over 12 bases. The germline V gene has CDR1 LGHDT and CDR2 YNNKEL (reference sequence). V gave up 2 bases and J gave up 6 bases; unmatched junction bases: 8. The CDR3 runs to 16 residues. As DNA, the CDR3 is TGTGCCAGCAGCCAACCAAGAGGGGACAGGGGGCGCGAGCAGTACTTC. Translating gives CASSQPRGDRGREQYF.

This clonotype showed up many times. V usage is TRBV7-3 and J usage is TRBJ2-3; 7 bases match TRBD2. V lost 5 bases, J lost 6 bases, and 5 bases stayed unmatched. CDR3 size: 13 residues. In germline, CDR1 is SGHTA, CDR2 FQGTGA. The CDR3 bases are TGTGCCAGCAGCCCGAGACTAGCTGATACGCAGTATTTT. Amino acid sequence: CASSPRLADTQYF.

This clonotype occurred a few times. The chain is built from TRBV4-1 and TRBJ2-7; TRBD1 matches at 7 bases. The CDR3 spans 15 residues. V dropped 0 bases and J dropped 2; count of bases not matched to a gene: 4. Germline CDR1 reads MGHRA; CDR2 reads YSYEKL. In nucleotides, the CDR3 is TGCGCCAGCAGCCAAGATTGGCAGGGGGCCTACGAGCAGTACTTC. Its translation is CASSQDWQGAYEQYF.